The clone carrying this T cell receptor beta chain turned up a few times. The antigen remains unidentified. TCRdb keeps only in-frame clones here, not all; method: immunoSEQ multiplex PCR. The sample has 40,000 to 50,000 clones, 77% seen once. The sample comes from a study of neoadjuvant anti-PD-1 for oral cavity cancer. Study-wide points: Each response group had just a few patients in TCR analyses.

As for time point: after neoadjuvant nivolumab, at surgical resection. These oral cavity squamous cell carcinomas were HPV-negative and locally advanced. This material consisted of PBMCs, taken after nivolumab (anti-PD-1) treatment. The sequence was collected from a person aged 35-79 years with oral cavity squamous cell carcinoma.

The CDR3, as DNA: TGTGCCAGCAGTTTTCAGACGAACTCAGATACGCAGTATTTT. This encodes CASSFQTNSDTQYF. J is TRBJ2-3 and V is TRBV27; unclear D gene. The CDR3 sequence is 14 residues long. Germline values: CDR1 MNHEY, CDR2 SMNVEV (reference sequence). The ends were cut back, 3 bases at V and 4 bases at J, with 11 bases in the middle.